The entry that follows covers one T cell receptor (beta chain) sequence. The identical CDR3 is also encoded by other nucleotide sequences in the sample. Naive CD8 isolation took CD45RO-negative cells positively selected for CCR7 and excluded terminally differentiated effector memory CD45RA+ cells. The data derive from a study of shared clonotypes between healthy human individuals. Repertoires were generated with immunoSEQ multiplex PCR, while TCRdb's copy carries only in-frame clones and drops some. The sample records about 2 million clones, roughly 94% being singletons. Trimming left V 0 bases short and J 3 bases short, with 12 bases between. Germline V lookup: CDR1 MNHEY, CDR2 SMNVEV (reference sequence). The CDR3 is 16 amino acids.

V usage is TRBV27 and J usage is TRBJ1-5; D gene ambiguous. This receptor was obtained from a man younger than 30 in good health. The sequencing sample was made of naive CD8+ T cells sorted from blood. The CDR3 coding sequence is TGTGCCAGCAGTTTATCGGCAGGAGAAGTCAATCAGCCCCAGCATTTT. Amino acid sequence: CASSLSAGEVNQPQHF.